The rows below give T cell receptor beta chains drawn from one sample of a study of blood T cell repertoires in COVID-19. Measured with immunoSEQ multiplex PCR; TCRdb has only the in-frame clones, and not every one. This table has approximately 90,000 clones, more than 75% appearing once. The specimen sequenced was peripheral blood. Source of these receptors: an elderly woman with acute or convalescent COVID-19. The CDR3 runs from the conserved cysteine through the conserved F or W. A D gene is named only where the DNA matches it firmly. Clone size is given for some rows only: seen once, a few or many times, or a class if the clone is expanded.

NA	TRBV11-1	NA	TRBJ1-1	CASSLYQGSEAFF	TGTGCCAGCAGCTTATATCAGGGGTCTGAAGCTTTCTTT
NA	TRBV9	NA	TRBJ1-3	CASSVDYSGNTIYF	TGTGCCAGCAGCGTAGATTACTCTGGAAACACCATATATTTT
TRBD2	TRBV7-9	NA	TRBJ2-3	CASSRTLAGNSDTQYF	TGTGCCAGCAGCCGTACCCTAGCGGGAAACTCAGATACGCAGTATTTT
NA	TRBV29-1	NA	TRBJ1-3	CSVERDIGNTIYF	TGCAGCGTTGAACGGGACATTGGAAACACCATATATTTT
TRBD1	TRBV28	NA	TRBJ1-4	CASSLSSQGVGKLFF	TGTGCCAGCAGTTTATCATCCCAGGGGGTGGGGAAACTGTTTTTT
NA	TRBV11-3	NA	TRBJ2-1	CASSPARANEQFF	TGTGCCAGCAGCCCAGCGAGGGCCAATGAGCAGTTCTTC
NA	TRBV5-1	NA	TRBJ1-6	CASSFGGDNSPLHF	TGCGCCAGCAGCTTCGGGGGAGATAATTCACCCCTCCACTTT
NA	TRBV10-1	once	TRBJ1-2	CAVGSNDGYTF	TGCGCCGTGGGCAGTAACGATGGCTACACCTTC
NA	TRBV19	NA	TRBJ1-5	CASSIGRGAGNQPQHF	TGTGCCAGTAGTATTGGCAGGGGAGCGGGCAATCAGCCCCAGCATTTT
NA	TRBV3-1/TRBV3-2	NA	TRBJ2-2	CASSQAGHNTGELFF	TGTGCCAGCAGCCAAGCGGGACATAACACCGGGGAGCTGTTTTTT
NA	TRBV9	NA	TRBJ2-6	CASSQNRMSGANVLTF	TGTGCCAGCAGCCAGAACAGGATGAGTGGGGCCAACGTCCTGACTTTC
NA	TRBV28	NA	TRBJ1-2	CASSLGLDWYGYTF	TGTGCCAGCAGTTTAGGACTTGATTGGTATGGCTACACCTTC
TRBD1	TRBV2	NA	TRBJ2-1	CASSELARGSYNEQFF	TGTGCCAGCAGTGAACTGGCCAGGGGGTCCTACAATGAGCAGTTCTTC
NA	TRBV24-1	few	TRBJ1-5	CATSGSTDSSPQHF	TGTGCCACCAGTGGGTCGACAGATTCGTCGCCCCAGCATTTT
TRBD1	TRBV6-5	NA	TRBJ1-2	CASTGDSARYTF	TGTGCCAGCACCGGGGACAGTGCACGCTACACCTTC
TRBD2	TRBV4-1	NA	TRBJ2-1	CASGPTSGGAAKVYNEQFF	TGCGCCAGTGGCCCCACTAGCGGGGGGGCGGCAAAGGTCTACAATGAGCAGTTCTTC
NA	TRBV6-1	once	TRBJ2-2	CASSEAGTGELFF	TGTGCCAGCAGTGAGGCAGGGACCGGGGAGCTGTTTTTT
NA	TRBV27	NA	TRBJ1-4	CASSLAGENEKLFF	TGTGCCAGCAGTTTAGCGGGGGAGAATGAAAAACTGTTTTTT
TRBD2	TRBV19	NA	TRBJ2-5	CASSIFPQLAGGQETQYF	TGTGCCAGTAGTATCTTCCCTCAACTAGCGGGGGGCCAAGAGACCCAGTACTTC
TRBD2	TRBV4-1	NA	TRBJ2-1	CASSQDRERGMYNEQFF	TGCGCCAGCAGCCAAGATAGGGAGCGGGGAATGTACAATGAGCAGTTCTTC
NA	TRBV5-8	NA	TRBJ1-4	CASSPWGAGNEKLFF	TGTGCCAGCAGCCCCTGGGGCGCAGGAAATGAAAAACTGTTTTTT
TRBD2	TRBV14	NA	TRBJ2-3	CASSQDFGLAGSTDTQYF	TGTGCCAGCAGCCAAGATTTCGGGCTAGCGGGGAGCACAGATACGCAGTATTTT
NA	TRBV5-1	few	TRBJ1-5	CASSLGEHNQPQHF	TGCGCCAGCAGCTTGGGGGAGCACAATCAGCCCCAGCATTTT
NA	TRBV3-1/TRBV3-2	NA	TRBJ1-1	CASSEVWGENAEAFF	TGTGCCAGCAGCGAGGTTTGGGGGGAAAACGCTGAAGCTTTCTTT
NA	TRBV5-1	NA	TRBJ2-5	CASSLDFQGVETQYF	TGCGCCAGCAGCTTGGATTTTCAGGGTGTGGAGACCCAGTACTTC
TRBD2	TRBV5-1	NA	TRBJ2-5	CASSSLAGGPGETQYF	TGCGCCAGCAGCTCACTAGCGGGAGGGCCTGGAGAGACCCAGTACTTC
NA	TRBV5-4	NA	TRBJ2-3	CASSRDKNTDTQYF	TGTGCCAGCAGCCGGGACAAAAACACAGATACGCAGTATTTT
NA	TRBV5-1	NA	TRBJ2-1	CASSAGLANEQFF	TGCGCCAGCAGCGCGGGACTCGCCAATGAGCAGTTCTTC
NA	TRBV19	NA	TRBJ2-2	CASSFTENTGELFF	TGTGCCAGTAGCTTCACAGAGAACACCGGGGAGCTGTTTTTT
NA	TRBV19	once	TRBJ2-2	CASSTPPSVLRNGELFF	TGTGCCAGTAGTACCCCCCCTAGCGTTTTAAGGAACGGGGAGCTGTTTTTT
NA	TRBV28	NA	TRBJ1-3	CASTQLYRVGNTIYF	TGTGCCAGCACCCAATTATACAGGGTAGGAAACACCATATATTTT
NA	TRBV4-1	once	TRBJ1-4	CASSQDPVGSGNEKLFF	TGCGCCAGCAGCCAAGATCCGGTTGGGTCGGGTAATGAAAAACTGTTTTTT
TRBD2	TRBV5-4	few	TRBJ2-1	CASSQGTSGKYNEQFF	TGTGCCAGCAGCCAAGGGACTAGCGGGAAATACAATGAGCAGTTCTTC
NA	TRBV10-1	NA	TRBJ2-2	CASSAKSGSTTGELFF	TGCGCCAGCAGTGCAAAGTCAGGGTCTACCACCGGGGAGCTGTTTTTT
NA	TRBV7-6	once	TRBJ2-7	CASSLAEGYEQYF	TGTGCCAGCAGCTTAGCTGAGGGTTACGAGCAGTACTTC
NA	TRBV19	NA	TRBJ1-1	CASSPRQTTEAFF	TGTGCCAGTAGTCCCCGACAAACCACTGAAGCTTTCTTT
NA	TRBV27	NA	TRBJ2-1	CASRATFLDSDLPSSYNEQFF	TGTGCCAGCAGAGCAACTTTCTTAGACAGCGATCTCCCCAGCTCCTACAATGAGCAGTTCTTC
NA	TRBV5-4	NA	TRBJ2-2	CAGQGLTGELFF	TGTGCCGGGCAGGGTCTCACCGGGGAGCTGTTTTTT
NA	TRBV5-8	NA	TRBJ1-2	CASSPAGVTYGYTF	TGTGCCAGCTCCCCTGCAGGGGTGACCTATGGCTACACCTTC
TRBD1	TRBV5-1	NA	TRBJ2-5	CASSLSRGQGGETQYF	TGCGCCAGCAGCTTATCCCGGGGACAGGGAGGAGAGACCCAGTACTTC
TRBD1	TRBV6-5	NA	TRBJ2-7	CASKGQGYEQYF	TGTGCCAGCAAAGGACAGGGCTACGAGCAGTACTTC
TRBD1	TRBV11-2	NA	TRBJ2-7	CASTLTTGKWYEQYF	TGTGCCAGCACCCTAACGACAGGGAAGTGGTACGAGCAGTACTTC
NA	TRBV2	few	TRBJ1-6	CASSESGDSPLHF	TGTGCCAGCAGTGAGTCAGGTGATTCACCCCTCCACTTT
NA	TRBV19	once	TRBJ2-7	CASSSLINLQGERSSYEQYF	TGTGCCAGTAGTTCCCTCATTAATCTACAGGGAGAAAGGAGCTCCTACGAGCAGTACTTC
TRBD1	TRBV3-1/TRBV3-2	NA	TRBJ1-2	CASSHNGQGSYGYTF	TGTGCCAGCAGCCACAACGGACAGGGTAGCTATGGCTACACCTTC
TRBD2	TRBV6-6	NA	TRBJ2-1	CASRTDGRMRGNEQFF	TGTGCCAGCAGAACCGATGGACGGATGCGGGGGAATGAGCAGTTCTTC